Included here is one T cell receptor (beta chain) sequence, with context. TCRdb's table, derived via immunoSEQ multiplex PCR, lists solely in-frame clones and lacks some. Of just under 100,000 clones in the sample, more than 70% were seen once. There are 12 residues in the CDR3. CDR1 is SEHNR and CDR2 is FQNEAQ in the germline V gene (reference sequence). With 5 bases removed from V and 4 bases from J, the gap between germline ends came to 8 bases. This sample was included in a study of T cell responses to AZD1222 COVID-19 vaccine. Sequenced here: peripheral blood, sampled on day 0 of AZD1222 vaccination. The TCR sequence derives from an adult in good health. The genes are TRBV7-9 and TRBJ1-2; no definite D call. CDR3 nucleotides: TGTGCCAGCAGCCTCCACATCTATGGCTACACCTTC. Translating it yields CASSLHIYGYTF. Full variable domain (remainder filled in from reference TRBV7-9 and TRBJ1-2): DTGVSQNPRHKITKRGQNVTFRCDPISEHNRLYWYRQTLGQGPEFLTYFQNEAQLEKSRLLSDRFSAERPKGSFSTLEIQRTEQGDSAMYLCASSLHIYGYTFGSGTRLTVV.